This TCR beta chain was recorded in a study of blood T cell repertoires in COVID-19. Germline V CDR1 and CDR2: SQVTM, ANQGSEA. The CDR3 sequence is 13 residues long. V gave up 4 bases and J gave up 8 bases; unmatched junction bases: 9. In the study's own analysis: Nucleated cell counts were estimated from reference gene primer amplification. Here immunoSEQ multiplex PCR was the method, and the copy in TCRdb shows in-frame clones only, minus some. For V, J and clone size, that table is used; D and trimming come from the DNA. Found here are 350,000 to 400,000 clones, approximately 90% of them singletons; the top ten hold roughly 0.9%. This study enrolled people aged roughly 18 to 90 from 20 to 25 US geographic areas. Cohorts were assigned according to the clinical history that participants reported.

This clonotype was sampled from a woman aged 35 to 49 who had been exposed to COVID-19. The rearrangement links TRBV29-1 to TRBJ1-1; 8 nucleotides align to TRBD1. Sequencing input: PBMCs or T cells enriched from blood (not recorded which). The CDR3 protein is CSVGTGYSFEAFF. The CDR3 DNA reads as TGCAGCGTTGGGACAGGGTATAGTTTCGAAGCTTTCTTT.